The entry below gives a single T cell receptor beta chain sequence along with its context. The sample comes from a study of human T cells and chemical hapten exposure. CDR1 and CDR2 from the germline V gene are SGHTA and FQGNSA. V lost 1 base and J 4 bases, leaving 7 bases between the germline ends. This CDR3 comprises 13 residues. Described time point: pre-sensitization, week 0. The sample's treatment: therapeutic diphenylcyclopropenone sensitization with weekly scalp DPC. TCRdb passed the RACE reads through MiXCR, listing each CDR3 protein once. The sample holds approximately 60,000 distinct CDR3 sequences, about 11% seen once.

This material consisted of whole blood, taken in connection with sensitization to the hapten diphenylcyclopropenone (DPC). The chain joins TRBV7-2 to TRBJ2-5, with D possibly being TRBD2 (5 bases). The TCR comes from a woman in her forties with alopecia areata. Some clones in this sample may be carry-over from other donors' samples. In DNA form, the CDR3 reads TGTGCCAGCAGCTTAGAGGGAGTAGAGACCCAGTACTTC. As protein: CASSLEGVETQYF. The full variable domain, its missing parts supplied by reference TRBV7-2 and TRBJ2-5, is GAGVSQSPSNKVTEKGKDVELRCDPISGHTALYWYRQSLGQGLEFLIYFQGNSAPDKSGLPSDRFSAERTGGSVSTLTIQRTQQEDSAVYLCASSLEGVETQYFGPGTRLLVL.